These 25 T cell receptor beta chains share one sample of origin, sequenced in a study of graft-versus-host responses after intestinal transplantation. TCRdb's table, derived via immunoSEQ multiplex PCR, lists solely in-frame clones and lacks some. The sample has about 45,000 clones; 90% to 95% are singletons. The input for sequencing was PBMCs, taken 524 days after transplant. These receptors all stem from a human patient who received an intestinal transplant, so some T cells may come from the graft donor.

The chain recombines TRBV29-1 with TRBJ1-2; D gene uncertain. The CDR3 runs to 11 residues. Germline V gene sequence: CDR1 SQVTM, CDR2 ANQGSEA. The CDR3 is CGCIHNYGYTF. Here the CDR3 DNA reads TGCGGCTGCATCCATAACTATGGCTACACCTTC.

CDR3 sequence: CAWSVGGSGANVLTF. In DNA, the CDR3 is TGTGCCTGGAGTGTCGGAGGGTCTGGGGCCAACGTCCTGACTTTC. The rearrangement uses TRBV30 and TRBJ2-6, with TRBD2 as a possible D gene (6 bases). Germline V gene lookup returns CDR1 GTSNPN and CDR2 SVGIG (reference sequence). Trimming cost V 0 bases and J 1 base, with 7 bases left between them. This CDR3 is built from 15 residues.

The genes are TRBV18 and TRBJ1-4, with D perhaps matching TRBD1 (5 bases). The germline CDR1 and CDR2 sequences are KGHSH and LQKENI. Trimming pared 3 bases from V and 10 bases from J, leaving 12 bases between. CDR3 length equals 13 residues. The CDR3 DNA reads TGTGCCAGCTCACCTGAGGGGCTGCGAAAACTGTTTTTT. Its protein product is CASSPEGLRKLFF.

The chain couples TRBV5-6 to TRBJ2-7; tentatively, D is TRBD2 (6 bases). This CDR3 spans 15 amino acids. V was shortened by 2 bases and J by 6 bases, with 18 bases between the two germline ends. The germline CDR1 and CDR2 sequences are SGHDT and YYEEEE. CDR3 region: CASSFRRDYGGEQYF. CDR3 coding DNA: TGTGCCAGCAGCTTCCGGCGGGATTACGGGGGCGAGCAGTACTTC.

This sequence joins TRBV11-2 and TRBJ2-5; 14 bases are a match to TRBD2. V trimming: 3 bases; J trimming: 5 bases; junction bases outside the gene matches: 11. CDR1 and CDR2 from the germline V gene are SGHAT and FQNNGV. This CDR3 has 18 amino acids. CDR3 amino acids: CASSFTVGTSGRKETQYF. DNA for the CDR3: TGTGCCAGCAGCTTTACGGTCGGGACTAGCGGGAGAAAGGAGACCCAGTACTTC.

The chain combines TRBV28 with TRBJ2-7; D could derive from TRBD1 or TRBD2 (5 bases each). This CDR3 has 14 amino acids. Germline V gives CDR1 MDHEN, CDR2 SYDVKM. Trimming removed 3 bases from V and 4 bases from J, with 13 bases in between. CDR3 protein: CASSFMGTTYEQYF. In nucleotides, the CDR3 is TGTGCCAGCAGTTTTATGGGGACGACGTACGAGCAGTACTTC.

The V gene is TRBV18, the J gene TRBJ1-1; 10 nucleotides line up with TRBD1. CDR3 length equals 15 residues. V was clipped by 3 bases and J by 1 base; unmatched bases: 2. CDR1 KGHSH and CDR2 LQKENI come from the germline V gene. CDR3 sequence: CASSPGQGRNTEAFF. The CDR3 DNA reads as TGTGCCAGCTCACCGGGACAGGGGAGGAACACTGAAGCTTTCTTT.

The genes are TRBV7-8 and TRBJ2-7; 7 bases line up with TRBD1. CDR1 and CDR2 from the germline V gene are SGHVS and FQNEAQ. CDR3 length: 17 amino acids. V lost 2 bases to trimming and J lost 3 bases; unmatched junction nucleotides: 13. The CDR3 DNA follows: TGTGCCAGCAGCTTAAATCTGGGGCCGACAGGGCTCTACGAGCAGTACTTC. Residues: CASSLNLGPTGLYEQYF.

The chain employs TRBV7-9 and TRBJ1-4, with D possibly matching TRBD1 (6 bases). Looked up from germline, CDR1 is SEHNR and CDR2 is FQNEAQ (reference sequence). The ends were cut back, 3 bases at V and 4 bases at J, with 12 bases in the middle. This CDR3 is 15 amino acids long. The CDR3 nucleotides read TGTGCCAGCAGCTTGGTTGGACAGCGTAATGAAAAACTGTTTTTT. It codes for CASSLVGQRNEKLFF. Using reference TRBV7-9 and TRBJ1-4 for the parts outside the CDR3, the full variable domain is DTGVSQNPRHKITKRGQNVTFRCDPISEHNRLYWYRQTLGQGPEFLTYFQNEAQLEKSRLLSDRFSAERPKGSFSTLEIQRTEQGDSAMYLCASSLVGQRNEKLFFGSGTQLSVL.

This clone was counted a single time. This sequence joins TRBV5-6 and TRBJ1-2; D unclear. This CDR3 comprises 12 residues. Germline loops: CDR1 SGHDT, CDR2 YYEEEE. The V and J ends lost 2 bases and 2 bases respectively, with 4 bases between them. The DNA of the CDR3 is TGTGCCAGCAGCTTAGACAACTATGGCTACACCTTC. It encodes CASSLDNYGYTF.

The chain combines TRBV10-2 with TRBJ1-1, with D possibly TRBD1 on 6 matching bases. Trimming removed 10 bases at V and 4 bases at J, with 16 bases between. CDR3 length: 13 residues. Germline V lookup: CDR1 WSHSY, CDR2 SAAADI. The CDR3 protein is CATSAMTGTEAFF. The CDR3 DNA follows: TGCGCCACCTCAGCCATGACAGGCACTGAAGCTTTCTTT.

The chain couples TRBV7-2 to TRBJ2-1; TRBD2 matches at 7 bases. The CDR3 is 17 amino acids. Germline CDR1 reads SGHTA; CDR2 reads FQGNSA. The trim removed 1 base at V and 2 bases at J, leaving 8 bases unmatched. Here the CDR3 DNA reads TGTGCCAGCAGCTTAGATCTGGAGGGAGGGCCCTACAATGAGCAGTTCTTC. Translated: CASSLDLEGGPYNEQFF.

The chain couples TRBV19 to TRBJ1-5; unclear D gene. CDR1 and CDR2 (germline): LNHDA, SQIVND (reference sequence). V gave up 5 bases and J gave up 0 bases, with 2 bases separating them. The CDR3 length is 12 residues. The CDR3: CASSVSNQPQHF. The CDR3 region has the DNA TGTGCCAGTAGTGTTAGCAATCAGCCCCAGCATTTT.

This chain joins TRBV5-6 and TRBJ2-1; D unresolved. This CDR3 comprises 13 residues. Germline V CDR1 and CDR2: SGHDT, YYEEEE. Trimming took off 1 base at V and 4 bases at J, with 6 bases between the two ends. The CDR3 DNA reads TGTGCCAGCAGCTTGTCCATATACAATGAGCAGTTCTTC. This encodes CASSLSIYNEQFF.

The chain carries TRBV4-1 and TRBJ2-7; a weak D match, TRBD2 (5 bases). The V gene lost 0 bases and the J gene lost 2 bases, with 11 bases spanning the gap. CDR1 and CDR2 from the germline V gene are MGHRA and YSYEKL. The CDR3 loop spans 15 amino acids. The CDR3 spells CASSQERRVTYEQYF. The CDR3 bases are TGCGCCAGCAGCCAAGAACGGCGGGTTACCTACGAGCAGTACTTC.

This clone has a handful of counts. V usage is TRBV19 and J usage is TRBJ1-1; weak D call: TRBD1 (5 bases). Germline-derived CDR1 and CDR2 are LNHDA and SQIVND (reference sequence). The CDR3 is 13 amino acids. V gave up 3 bases and J gave up 0 bases, with 5 bases separating them. CDR3: CASSMTVNTEAFF. The CDR3 DNA follows: TGTGCCAGTAGTATGACAGTGAACACTGAAGCTTTCTTT.

The chain uses TRBV10-3 and TRBJ1-1; D may be TRBD1 (6 bases). This CDR3 comprises 12 residues. CDR1 is ENHRY, CDR2 SYGVKD, per germline. V dropped 6 bases and J dropped 1 base, with 6 bases sitting between them. The CDR3 here is CAIRQGNTEAFF. The CDR3 region has the DNA TGTGCCATCAGACAGGGGAACACTGAAGCTTTCTTT.

This clone showed up just once. This chain connects TRBV11-2 to TRBJ1-2, with D possibly TRBD1 on 5 matching bases. The CDR3 spans 13 residues. Trimming took 3 bases from V and 6 from J, leaving 11 bases between them. The germline gives CDR1 SGHAT, CDR2 FQNNGV. CDR3 bases: TGTGCCAGCAGCTTGGGGGAGTGGAATGGCTACACCTTC. Amino acid sequence: CASSLGEWNGYTF.

The chain couples TRBV19 to TRBJ1-5, with a possible D match to TRBD1 (6 bases). The CDR3 is 15 amino acids. The V gene's germline CDR1 is LNHDA and CDR2 SQIVND (reference sequence). V was cut by 3 bases and J by 3 bases, with 12 bases left in between. The CDR3 DNA is TGTGCCAGTAGTATTAAAACAGGGTCCAATCAGCCCCAGCATTTT. Residues: CASSIKTGSNQPQHF.

This clone was detected only a few times. The chain employs TRBV2 and TRBJ1-5; weak D call: TRBD1 (5 bases). Germline V gives CDR1 SNHLY, CDR2 FYNNEI. CDR3 size: 13 residues. The V end was cut by 4 bases, the J end by 9 bases, with 13 bases between. The CDR3 DNA reads TGTGCCAGCAGTGTAGACAGTCTTCGGCCCCAGCATTTT. It specifies CASSVDSLRPQHF.

The chain links TRBV7-9 to TRBJ2-7; 8 nucleotides agree with TRBD1. Germline-derived CDR1 and CDR2 are SEHNR and FQNEAQ (reference sequence). J was trimmed by 5 bases and V by 3 bases; bases with no gene match: 3. This CDR3 is built from 13 residues. CDR3 nucleotide sequence: TGTGCCAGCAGCTTGGACAGGGATAACGAGCAGTACTTC. Protein: CASSLDRDNEQYF.

J is TRBJ2-3 and V is TRBV7-9; 8 bases map to TRBD2. Germline V lookup: CDR1 SEHNR, CDR2 FQNEAQ (reference sequence). There are 16 residues in the CDR3. J was trimmed by 2 bases and V by 3 bases; bases with no gene match: 7. The CDR3 nucleotides are TGTGCCAGCAGCTTGGGCAGCGGGGGCCCCACAGATACGCAGTATTTT. This encodes CASSLGSGGPTDTQYF. The entire variable domain, with the rest obtained from reference TRBV7-9 and TRBJ2-3, is as follows: DTGVSQNPRHKITKRGQNVTFRCDPISEHNRLYWYRQTLGQGPEFLTYFQNEAQLEKSRLLSDRFSAERPKGSFSTLEIQRTEQGDSAMYLCASSLGSGGPTDTQYFGPGTRLTVL.

The chain couples TRBV5-1 to TRBJ2-1; unclear D gene. The CDR3 runs to 13 residues. Deletions cut 5 bases from V and 1 base from J, with 7 bases between. The germline V gene has CDR1 SGHRS and CDR2 YFSETQ. CDR3 nucleotides: TGCGCCAGCAGGGTGGATTCCTACAATGAGCAGTTCTTC. It codes for CASRVDSYNEQFF.

Notes on this clone: At one boundary the junction diverges from the germline segment, which might be a read error. This chain uses TRBV7-9 with TRBJ1-2; D possibly corresponds to TRBD1 (6 bases). Germline CDR1 is SEHNR and CDR2 is FQNEAQ (reference sequence). The CDR3 has 15 amino acids. The chain's CDR3 is CASSQDLGGAYGYTF. CDR3 in DNA: TGCGCCAGCAGCCAAGATCTAGGGGGTGCCTATGGCTACACCTTC. Together with reference TRBV7-9 and TRBJ1-2, the CDR3 gives the full variable domain: DTGVSQNPRHKITKRGQNVTFRCDPISEHNRLYWYRQTLGQGPEFLTYFQNEAQLEKSRLLSDRFSAERPKGSFSTLEIQRTEQGDSAMYLCASSQDLGGAYGYTFGSGTRLTVV.

The CDR3 is CATSRDKSPYQPQHF. For the CDR3, the DNA is TGTGCCACCAGCAGAGATAAGAGCCCTTATCAGCCCCAGCATTTT. This sequence joins TRBV15 and TRBJ1-5; D is unresolved. This CDR3 contains 15 residues. Trimming removed 0 bases at V and 5 bases at J, with 11 bases between. Germline CDR1 LNHNV, CDR2 YYDKDF (reference sequence).